The next 24 T cell receptor beta chains were all read from a single sample in a study of blood T cell repertoires in COVID-19. Here immunoSEQ multiplex PCR was the method, and the copy in TCRdb shows in-frame clones only, minus some. The data show about 33,000 clones, with 90% to 95% seen just once and roughly 13% held by the top ten. The sequencing sample was made of peripheral blood. These receptors came from a human donor in a cohort sampled during active COVID-19.

This chain links TRBV24-1 with TRBJ2-1, with 10 bases lining up with TRBD2. After removal of 3 bases from V and 0 bases from J, the junction contained 1 base not matched to a gene. This CDR3 contains 16 residues. Looked up from germline, CDR1 is KGHDR and CDR2 is SFDVKD. CDR3 in amino acids: CATSDASGGSYNEQFF. The CDR3 region has the DNA TGTGCCACCAGTGATGCTAGCGGGGGCTCCTACAATGAGCAGTTCTTC.

This clone has just one count. The chain recombines TRBV28 with TRBJ2-1; D is undetermined. CDR1 is MDHEN, CDR2 SYDVKM, per germline. CDR3 size: 12 residues. The V and J ends lost 3 bases and 4 bases respectively, with 4 bases between them. CDR3 loop: CASSFLYNEQFF. DNA for the CDR3: TGTGCCAGCAGTTTCCTGTACAATGAGCAGTTCTTC.

CDR3 sequence reads: CASSLGPRSYGYTF. As DNA, the CDR3 is TGCGCCAGCAGCTTGGGCCCCCGGAGCTATGGCTACACCTTC. The rearrangement joins TRBV5-1 to TRBJ1-2; D gene ambiguous. The CDR3 totals 14 residues. Deletions cut 0 bases from V and 4 bases from J, with 10 bases between. Germline V gives CDR1 SGHRS, CDR2 YFSETQ.

The chain carries TRBV25-1 and TRBJ1-2, with 8 bases matching TRBD1. V lost 2 bases and J lost 5; bases outside the gene matches: 4. CDR1 MGHDK and CDR2 SYGVNS come from the germline V gene. The CDR3 has 14 residues. The CDR3 region is CASSEDTGGYGYTF. CDR3 DNA sequence: TGTGCCAGCAGTGAAGATACAGGGGGTTATGGCTACACCTTC.

The chain recombines TRBV28 with TRBJ2-1, with TRBD2 matching over 10 bases. Germline CDR1 and CDR2: MDHEN and SYDVKM. This CDR3 spans 15 amino acids. V shed 1 base and J 10 bases; nucleotides not matched to a gene: 7. CDR3 residues: CASSLSLAGVREQFF. The CDR3 DNA sequence: TGTGCCAGCAGTTTATCCCTAGCGGGAGTGAGGGAGCAGTTCTTC.

Concerning this clone itself: Other DNA sequences within the sample encode an identical CDR3. The chain is built from TRBV18 and TRBJ1-5; D is unresolved. CDR1 KGHSH and CDR2 LQKENI come from the germline V gene. V lost 2 bases to trimming and J lost 1 base, with 6 bases between them. The CDR3 loop spans 14 amino acids. The CDR3 loop reads CASSPGLSNQPQHF. For the CDR3, the DNA is TGTGCCAGCTCACCAGGACTGAGCAATCAGCCCCAGCATTTT.

In its sample, this clone was seen a few times. This chain links TRBV18 with TRBJ2-2; 8 bases line up with TRBD1. Per the germline V gene, CDR1 is KGHSH and CDR2 is LQKENI. There are 14 residues in the CDR3. Trimming cost V 0 bases and J 6 bases; bases outside gene matches: 0. Here the CDR3 reads CASSPPDRAGELFF. In DNA, the CDR3 is TGTGCCAGCTCACCACCGGACAGGGCCGGGGAGCTGTTTTTT.

This chain links TRBV29-1 with TRBJ1-1; D is uncertain. The CDR3 runs to 15 residues. Germline V gene lookup returns CDR1 SQVTM and CDR2 ANQGSEA. V lost 0 bases to trimming and J lost 1 base, with 12 bases between them. CDR3 nucleotide sequence: TGCAGCGTTGAAGATCGTGAGGGCCGGAACACTGAAGCTTTCTTT. Translating it yields CSVEDREGRNTEAFF.

The chain recombines TRBV6-5 with TRBJ2-2; D might be TRBD1 (5 bases). This CDR3 contains 13 residues. Trimming pared 7 bases from V and 6 bases from J, leaving 12 bases between. CDR1 MNHEY and CDR2 SVGAGI come from the germline V gene. CDR3 sequence (DNA): TGTGCCAGCACCCCGGCAGGGCCCGGGGAGCTGTTTTTT. Translated, it gives CASTPAGPGELFF.

J is TRBJ1-5 and V is TRBV28; 7 bases fit TRBD1. The CDR3 sequence is 12 residues long. Germline V gives CDR1 MDHEN, CDR2 SYDVKM. With V trimmed by 8 bases and J by 5 bases, 3 bases remained unmatched. Here the CDR3 reads CASYTGDQPQHF. In nucleotides, the CDR3 is TGTGCCAGCTATACAGGGGATCAGCCCCAGCATTTT.

The rearrangement uses TRBV11-2 and TRBJ2-2, with 9 bases that match TRBD2. J was trimmed by 3 bases and V by 5 bases; bases with no gene match: 16. Germline values: CDR1 SGHAT, CDR2 FQNNGV. This CDR3 region has 19 residues. The CDR3 bases are TGTGCCAGCAGCCAAAAGGCGGCTAGCGGGAACTGGTACACCGGGGAGCTGTTTTTT. This gives the protein CASSQKAASGNWYTGELFF. Based on the CDR3 plus reference TRBV11-2 and TRBJ2-2, the full variable domain is EAGVAQSPRYKIIEKRQSVAFWCNPISGHATLYWYQQILGQGPKLLIQFQNNGVVDDSQLPKDRFSAERLKGVDSTLKIQPAKLEDSAVYLCASSQKAASGNWYTGELFFGEGSRLTVL.

The sample holds one count of this clone. V and J are TRBV4-2 and TRBJ1-2; D may be TRBD1 (6 bases). The germline V and J ends were trimmed by 0 bases and 4 bases, with 21 bases remaining between them. Looked up from germline, CDR1 is LGHNA and CDR2 is YNFKEQ. The CDR3 covers 18 residues. CDR3 sequence (DNA): TGTGCCAGCAGCCAAGAACTGGGGGGGGCGGGCGGAGGCTATGGCTACACCTTC. Amino acid sequence: CASSQELGGAGGGYGYTF.

Points on this clone: At one end, the junction sequence differs from germline, possibly due to a read error. The chain is built from TRBV7-3 and TRBJ1-2; 9 bases fit TRBD1. The germline V gene encodes CDR1 SGHTA and CDR2 FQGTGA. This CDR3 contains 12 residues. CDR3 nucleotides: TGTGCCAGCAGCCCTACAGGGGGCGGGTTAGTCTTC. Protein: CASSPTGGGLVF.

This clone was observed once. This sequence joins TRBV27 and TRBJ1-2; D is possibly TRBD1 (5 bases). Germline V lookup: CDR1 MNHEY, CDR2 SMNVEV (reference sequence). The CDR3 has 14 amino acids. The V end was cut by 3 bases, the J end by 6 bases, with 14 bases between. The CDR3 bases are TGTGCCAGCAGTTTCAAGGGGCACCACGATGGCTACACCTTC. As protein: CASSFKGHHDGYTF.

The chain uses TRBV30 and TRBJ2-5, with 10 bases fitting TRBD2. Germline CDR1 GTSNPN, CDR2 SVGIG (reference sequence). V lost 3 bases and J lost 4; bases outside the gene matches: 14. This CDR3 region has 17 residues. The CDR3 loop is CAWSRLAGNTPTETQYF. The CDR3 coding sequence is TGTGCCTGGAGCCGACTAGCGGGCAATACCCCCACAGAGACCCAGTACTTC.

This chain links TRBV7-9 with TRBJ1-1, with a weak D call TRBD1 (5 bases). Germline lookup yields CDR1 SEHNR and CDR2 FQNEAQ (reference sequence). There are 13 residues in the CDR3. Trimming pared 8 bases from V and 11 bases from J, leaving 21 bases between. For the CDR3, the DNA is TGTGCCAGCGGGGTTATGGGGCCTCAAGGGGCTTTCTTT. Translation: CASGVMGPQGAFF. Together with reference TRBV7-9 and TRBJ1-1, the CDR3 gives the full variable domain: DTGVSQNPRHKITKRGQNVTFRCDPISEHNRLYWYRQTLGQGPEFLTYFQNEAQLEKSRLLSDRFSAERPKGSFSTLEIQRTEQGDSAMYLCASGVMGPQGAFFGQGTRLTVV.

The gene calls are TRBV18 and TRBJ2-7; 9 nucleotides align to TRBD2. The CDR3 consists of 14 residues. Losses at the gene ends were 3 bases for V and 6 bases for J; bases not matched to a gene: 6. Germline V CDR1 and CDR2: KGHSH, LQKENI. The chain's CDR3 is CASSPGGRALEQYF. Here the CDR3 DNA reads TGTGCCAGCTCACCGGGCGGGAGGGCCCTCGAGCAGTACTTC.

The chain has TRBV5-1 and TRBJ2-1, with D maybe TRBD2 (5 bases). The germline CDR1 and CDR2 sequences are SGHRS and YFSETQ. The CDR3 length is 19 residues. Trimming took 2 bases from V and 1 from J, leaving 22 bases between them. The DNA of the CDR3 is TGCGCCAGCAGCTTAGGTCGAGGGTTCCCCTATCGGTCCTACAATGAGCAGTTCTTC. It translates to CASSLGRGFPYRSYNEQFF.

The J gene is TRBJ1-1, the V gene TRBV28, with unresolved D. Trimming cost V 0 bases and J 3 bases, with 8 bases left between them. CDR1 is MDHEN and CDR2 is SYDVKM in the germline V gene. There are 14 residues in the CDR3. The CDR3 is CASSLWGGYTEAFF. DNA of the CDR3: TGTGCCAGCAGTTTATGGGGAGGATACACTGAAGCTTTCTTT.

This clone was recorded once. V usage is TRBV5-4 and J usage is TRBJ2-3, with 13 nucleotides matching TRBD2. This CDR3 has 16 residues. Germline assignment: CDR1 SGHNT and CDR2 YYREEE (reference sequence). With 5 bases clipped from V and 4 bases from J, the junction kept 7 bases outside the gene matches. DNA for the CDR3: TGTGCCAGCAGGCTAGGACTAGCGGGAGCCCCAGATACGCAGTATTTT. Protein sequence: CASRLGLAGAPDTQYF.

The V gene is TRBV4-2, the J gene TRBJ2-1; tentatively, D is TRBD2 (5 bases). The CDR3 consists of 17 residues. The germline V gene has CDR1 LGHNA and CDR2 YNFKEQ. V lost 0 bases, J lost 0 bases, and 12 bases lay in between. DNA of the CDR3: TGTGCCAGCAGCCAAGATGAGAGCGGCAGCTCCTACAATGAGCAGTTCTTC. Translating gives CASSQDESGSSYNEQFF.

The gene calls are TRBV7-9 and TRBJ2-7, with TRBD2 as a possible D gene (6 bases). This CDR3 is built from 14 residues. V was cut by 4 bases and J by 2 bases, with 12 bases left in between. Per the germline V gene, CDR1 is SEHNR and CDR2 is FQNEAQ (reference sequence). The DNA for the CDR3 is TGTGCCAGCAGCTCCCGGGACTTCCCCTACGAGCAGTACTTC. This translates into CASSSRDFPYEQYF. Full variable domain (remainder filled in from reference TRBV7-9 and TRBJ2-7): DTGVSQNPRHKITKRGQNVTFRCDPISEHNRLYWYRQTLGQGPEFLTYFQNEAQLEKSRLLSDRFSAERPKGSFSTLEIQRTEQGDSAMYLCASSSRDFPYEQYFGPGTRLTVT.

This rearrangement joins TRBV7-2 to TRBJ2-7; 8 nucleotides align to TRBD2. The CDR3 runs to 18 residues. CDR1 SGHTA and CDR2 FQGNSA come from the germline V gene. V trimming: 2 bases; J trimming: 7 bases; junction bases outside the gene matches: 19. The chain's CDR3 is CASSLKGSFGRATNEQYF. The CDR3 DNA reads as TGTGCCAGCAGCTTAAAAGGGTCTTTCGGGAGGGCCACGAATGAGCAGTACTTC.

This clone was recorded once. The chain links TRBV5-4 to TRBJ2-3, with 8 bases aligning to TRBD2. Germline assignment: CDR1 SGHNT and CDR2 YYREEE (reference sequence). This CDR3 spans 17 amino acids. V trimming: 0 bases; J trimming: 2 bases; junction bases outside the gene matches: 8. The CDR3 nucleotides read TGTGCCAGCAGCTTGGTGGTGATAGCGGGACCCACAGATACGCAGTATTTT. It encodes CASSLVVIAGPTDTQYF.